This section outlines one T cell receptor beta chain sequence together with its context. V was clipped by 7 bases and J by 6 bases; unmatched bases: 10. This CDR3 has 13 residues. Germline V gene lookup returns CDR1 SQVTM and CDR2 ANQGSEA. Per the original data handling: Amplifying reference gene primers gave estimates of nucleated cell counts. The assay was immunoSEQ multiplex PCR, and TCRdb's table has in-frame clones only and misses some. The V and J calls and clone size come from that table; D and trimming were worked out from the DNA. The sample has under 200,000 clones; about 86% are singletons. The source of the sample is a study of blood T cell repertoires in COVID-19. Study in general: Sites in the United States, Italy and Spain provided acute and convalescent COVID-19 samples. T cells, B-cell-depleted T cells, or PBMCs provided the cDNA or gDNA that served as material.

The TCR comes from a woman in her seventies who had recovered from COVID-19. The chain is built from TRBV29-1 and TRBJ2-7; 9 positions agree with TRBD2. Sequenced input: peripheral blood. CDR3 DNA: TGCAGCGCAGGACTAGCGCGGCCGGGCGAGCAGTACTTC. It yields the protein CSAGLARPGEQYF.